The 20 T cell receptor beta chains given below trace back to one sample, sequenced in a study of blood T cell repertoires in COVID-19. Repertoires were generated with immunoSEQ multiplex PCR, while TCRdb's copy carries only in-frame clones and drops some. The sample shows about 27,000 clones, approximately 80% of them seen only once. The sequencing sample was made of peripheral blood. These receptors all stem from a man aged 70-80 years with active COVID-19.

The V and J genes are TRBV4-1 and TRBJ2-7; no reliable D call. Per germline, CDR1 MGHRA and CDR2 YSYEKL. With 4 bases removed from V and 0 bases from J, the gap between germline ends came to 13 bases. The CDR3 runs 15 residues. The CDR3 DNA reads TGCGCCAGCAGCCCACGGTTCCTCATCTCCTACGAGCAGTACTTC. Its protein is CASSPRFLISYEQYF.

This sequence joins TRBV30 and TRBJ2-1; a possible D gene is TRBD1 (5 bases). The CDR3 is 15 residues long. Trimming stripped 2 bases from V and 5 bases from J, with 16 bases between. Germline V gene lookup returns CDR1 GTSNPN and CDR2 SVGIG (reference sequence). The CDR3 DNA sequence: TGTGCCTGGAGTCTACCTGACAGACAAGACAATGAGCAGTTCTTC. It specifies CAWSLPDRQDNEQFF.

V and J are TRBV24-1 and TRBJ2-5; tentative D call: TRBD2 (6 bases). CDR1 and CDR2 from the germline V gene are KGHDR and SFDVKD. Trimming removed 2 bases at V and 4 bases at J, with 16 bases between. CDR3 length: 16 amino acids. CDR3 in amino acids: CATSDSPGLRGETQYF. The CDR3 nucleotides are TGTGCCACCAGTGATTCGCCGGGACTTAGAGGAGAGACCCAGTACTTC.

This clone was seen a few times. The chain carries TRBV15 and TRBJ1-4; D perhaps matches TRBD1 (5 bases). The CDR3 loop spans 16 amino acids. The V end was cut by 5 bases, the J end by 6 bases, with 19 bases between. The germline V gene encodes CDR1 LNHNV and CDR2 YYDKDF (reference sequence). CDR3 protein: CATSPQRGGGDEKLFF. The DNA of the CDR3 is TGTGCCACCAGCCCCCAACGCGGGGGGGGAGATGAAAAACTGTTTTTT.

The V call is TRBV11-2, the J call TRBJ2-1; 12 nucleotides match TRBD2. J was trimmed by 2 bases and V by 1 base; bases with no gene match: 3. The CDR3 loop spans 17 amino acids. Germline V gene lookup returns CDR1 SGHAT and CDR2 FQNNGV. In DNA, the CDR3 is TGTGCCAGCAGCTTAGTCCTAGCGGGAGGGACCTACAATGAGCAGTTCTTC. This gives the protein CASSLVLAGGTYNEQFF.

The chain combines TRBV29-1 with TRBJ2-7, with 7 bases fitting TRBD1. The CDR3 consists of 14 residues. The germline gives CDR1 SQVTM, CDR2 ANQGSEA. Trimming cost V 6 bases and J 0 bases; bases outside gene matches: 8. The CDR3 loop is CSVHTGVSSYEQYF. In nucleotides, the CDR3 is TGCAGCGTCCACACAGGGGTTAGCTCCTACGAGCAGTACTTC.

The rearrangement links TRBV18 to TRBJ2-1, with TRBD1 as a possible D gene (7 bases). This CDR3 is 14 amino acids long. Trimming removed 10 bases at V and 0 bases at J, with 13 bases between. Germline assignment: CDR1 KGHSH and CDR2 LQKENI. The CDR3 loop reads CATAGGSSYNEQFF. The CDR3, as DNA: TGTGCCACCGCAGGGGGGAGCTCCTACAATGAGCAGTTCTTC.

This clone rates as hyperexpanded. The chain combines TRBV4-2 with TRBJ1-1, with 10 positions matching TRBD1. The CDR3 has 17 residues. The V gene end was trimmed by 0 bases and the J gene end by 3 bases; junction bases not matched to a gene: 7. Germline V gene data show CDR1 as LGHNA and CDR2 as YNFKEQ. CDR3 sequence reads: CASSQDQYGTGDTEAFF. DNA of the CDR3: TGTGCCAGCAGCCAAGATCAGTACGGGACAGGGGACACTGAAGCTTTCTTT.

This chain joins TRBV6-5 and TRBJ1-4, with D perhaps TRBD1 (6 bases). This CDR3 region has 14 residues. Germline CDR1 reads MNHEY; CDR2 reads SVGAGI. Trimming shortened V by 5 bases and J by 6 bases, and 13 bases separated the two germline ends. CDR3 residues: CASSHGQTYEKLFF. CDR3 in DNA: TGTGCCAGCAGTCACGGACAGACATATGAAAAACTGTTTTTT.

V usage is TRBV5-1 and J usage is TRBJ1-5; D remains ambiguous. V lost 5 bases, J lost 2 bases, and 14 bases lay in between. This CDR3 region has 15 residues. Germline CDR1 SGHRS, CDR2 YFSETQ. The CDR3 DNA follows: TGCGCCAGCAGGCGGGAGCCGACGGGCAATCAGCCCCAGCATTTT. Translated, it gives CASRREPTGNQPQHF.

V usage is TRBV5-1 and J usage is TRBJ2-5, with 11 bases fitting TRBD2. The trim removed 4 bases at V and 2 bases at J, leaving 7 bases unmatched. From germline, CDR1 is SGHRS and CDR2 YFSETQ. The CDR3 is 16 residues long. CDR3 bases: TGCGCCAGCAGCCCAGGTCTAGCGGGAGGTCAAGAGACCCAGTACTTC. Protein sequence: CASSPGLAGGQETQYF.

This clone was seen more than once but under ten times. CDR3 sequence (DNA): TGTGCCAGCAGTAGGGACAGGGCTTCTACTAACTATGGCTACACCTTC. Encoded protein: CASSRDRASTNYGYTF. The rearrangement links TRBV2 to TRBJ1-2, with 9 bases fitting TRBD1. The germline CDR1 and CDR2 sequences are SNHLY and FYNNEI. The ends lost 5 bases at V and 0 bases at J; junction bases unmatched: 7. This CDR3 is built from 16 residues. Filled out from reference TRBV2 and TRBJ1-2, the complete variable domain reads EPEVTQTPSHQVTQMGQEVILRCVPISNHLYFYWYRQILGQKVEFLVSFYNNEISEKSEIFDDQFSVERPDGSNFTLKIRSTKLEDSAMYFCASSRDRASTNYGYTFGSGTRLTVV.

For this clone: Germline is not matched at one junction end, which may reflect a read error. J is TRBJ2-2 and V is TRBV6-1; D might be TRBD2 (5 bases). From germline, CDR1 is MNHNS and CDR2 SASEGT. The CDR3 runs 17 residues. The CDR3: CASREGRASLVPGELFF. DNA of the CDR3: TGTGCCAGCAGGGAAGGGCGGGCTAGTCTTGTCCCCGGGGAGCTGTTTTTT.

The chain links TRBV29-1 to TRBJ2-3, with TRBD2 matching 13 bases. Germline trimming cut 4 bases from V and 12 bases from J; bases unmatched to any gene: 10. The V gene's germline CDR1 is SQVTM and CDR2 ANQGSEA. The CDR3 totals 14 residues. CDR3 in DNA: TGCAGCGTTGCACTAGCGGGAGGGGGTAGGTTCCAGTATTTT. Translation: CSVALAGGGRFQYF.

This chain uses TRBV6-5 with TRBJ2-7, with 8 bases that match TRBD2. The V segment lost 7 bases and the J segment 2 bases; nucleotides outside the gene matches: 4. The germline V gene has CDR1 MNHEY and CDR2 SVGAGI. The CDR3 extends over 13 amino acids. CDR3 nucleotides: TGTGCCAGCAACCCCGGGGGGGCCTACGAGCAGTACTTC. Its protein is CASNPGGAYEQYF.

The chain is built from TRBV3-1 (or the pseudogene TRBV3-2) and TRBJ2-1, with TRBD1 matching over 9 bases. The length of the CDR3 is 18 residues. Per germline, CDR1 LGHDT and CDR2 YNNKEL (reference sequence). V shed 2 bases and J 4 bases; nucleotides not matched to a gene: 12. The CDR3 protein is CASSQIAAGTGLYNEQFF. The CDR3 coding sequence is TGTGCCAGCAGCCAAATTGCCGCTGGGACAGGGCTTTACAATGAGCAGTTCTTC.

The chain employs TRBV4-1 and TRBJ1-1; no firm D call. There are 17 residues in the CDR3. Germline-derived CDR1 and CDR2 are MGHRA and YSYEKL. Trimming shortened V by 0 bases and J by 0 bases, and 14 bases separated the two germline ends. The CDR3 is CASSQDPRSLMNTEAFF. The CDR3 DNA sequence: TGCGCCAGCAGCCAAGATCCCAGGTCCTTAATGAACACTGAAGCTTTCTTT.

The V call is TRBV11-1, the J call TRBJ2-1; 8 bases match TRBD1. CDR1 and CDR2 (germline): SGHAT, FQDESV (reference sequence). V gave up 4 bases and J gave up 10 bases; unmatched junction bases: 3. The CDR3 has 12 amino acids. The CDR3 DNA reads TGTGCCAGCAGCTCGGACAGGGAAGAGCAGTTCTTC. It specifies CASSSDREEQFF.

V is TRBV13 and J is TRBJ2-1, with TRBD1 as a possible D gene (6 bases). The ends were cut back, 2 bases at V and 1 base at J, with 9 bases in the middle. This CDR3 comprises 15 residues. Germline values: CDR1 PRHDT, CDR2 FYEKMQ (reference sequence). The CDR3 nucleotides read TGTGCCAGCAGCTTACAGGGGTCGTCCTACAATGAGCAGTTCTTC. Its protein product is CASSLQGSSYNEQFF. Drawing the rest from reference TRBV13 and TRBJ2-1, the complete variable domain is AAGVIQSPRHLIKEKRETATLKCYPIPRHDTVYWYQQGPGQDPQFLISFYEKMQSDKGSIPDRFSAQQFSDYHSELNMSSLELGDSALYFCASSLQGSSYNEQFFGPGTRLTVL.

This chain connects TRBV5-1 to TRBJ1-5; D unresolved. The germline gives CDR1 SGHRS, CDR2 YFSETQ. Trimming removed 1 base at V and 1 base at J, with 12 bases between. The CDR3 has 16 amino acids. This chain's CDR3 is CASSLSGPMSNQPQHF. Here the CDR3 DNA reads TGCGCCAGCAGCTTGAGTGGGCCTATGAGCAATCAGCCCCAGCATTTT.